These 8 T cell receptor beta chains were all obtained from the same sample, sequenced in a study of Graves' ophthalmopathy and Graves' hyperthyroidism. As the template, RNA transcripts were used to amplify TCR beta CDR3 regions. RT-PCR in the first round used HTBI primers; a second-round multiplex PCR followed. MiXCR was run by TCRdb on the multiplex PCR reads, yielding one entry per CDR3 protein. The sample consists of about 340,000 distinct CDR3 sequences, roughly 16% of them appearing once. The specimen sequenced was peripheral blood. The receptors derive from an adult man with Graves' ophthalmopathy.

The rearrangement links TRBV12-3 or TRBV12-4 to TRBJ2-7; D gene ambiguous. With 4 bases removed from V and 3 bases from J, the gap between germline ends came to 7 bases. The CDR3 contains 12 residues. The CDR3: CASSYQVYEQYF. The CDR3 coding sequence is TGTGCCAGCAGTTACCAGGTCTACGAGCAGTACTTC.

The chain uses TRBV30 and TRBJ1-3, with D possibly matching TRBD1 (5 bases). Germline CDR1 and CDR2: GTSNPN and SVGIG (reference sequence). V was cut by 5 bases and J by 4 bases, with 9 bases left in between. The CDR3 consists of 12 residues. The DNA for the CDR3 is TGTGCCTGGTCCAGGGCGGGAAACACCATATATTTT. This encodes CAWSRAGNTIYF.

Many counts were recorded for this clonotype. CDR3 residues: CASSLGQGNQETQYF. In DNA, the CDR3 is TGTGCCAGCAGCTTAGGACAGGGAAATCAAGAGACCCAGTACTTC. The V gene is TRBV7-9, the J gene TRBJ2-5; 7 bases line up with TRBD1. CDR3 length equals 15 residues. CDR1 and CDR2 (germline): SEHNR, FQNEAQ (reference sequence). The V gene end was trimmed by 1 base and the J gene end by 2 bases; junction bases not matched to a gene: 4. The full variable domain, with the rest looked up from reference TRBV7-9 and TRBJ2-5, is DTGVSQNPRHKITKRGQNVTFRCDPISEHNRLYWYRQTLGQGPEFLTYFQNEAQLEKSRLLSDRFSAERPKGSFSTLEIQRTEQGDSAMYLCASSLGQGNQETQYFGPGTRLLVL.

This clonotype has more than one count but fewer than ten. The chain couples TRBV15 to TRBJ2-5, with D possibly being TRBD1 or TRBD2 (5 bases each). The CDR3 runs 15 residues. Trimming left V 2 bases short and J 0 bases short, with 10 bases between. CDR1 and CDR2 (germline): LNHNV, YYDKDF (reference sequence). CDR3 in DNA: TGTGCCACCAGCAGACGAGGGACGAACCAAGAGACCCAGTACTTC. Its protein product is CATSRRGTNQETQYF. Drawing the rest from reference TRBV15 and TRBJ2-5, the complete variable domain is DAMVIQNPRYQVTQFGKPVTLSCSQTLNHNVMYWYQQKSSQAPKLLFHYYDKDFNNEADTPDNFQSRRPNTSFCFLDIRSPGLGDTAMYLCATSRRGTNQETQYFGPGTRLLVL.

V usage is TRBV30 and J usage is TRBJ1-3; TRBD1 might be the D (5 bases). The CDR3 spans 17 residues. With 3 bases removed from V and 0 bases from J, the gap between germline ends came to 18 bases. CDR1 GTSNPN and CDR2 SVGIG come from the germline V gene (reference sequence). This CDR3 is CAWRYPSAGRSGNTIYF. Here the CDR3 DNA reads TGTGCCTGGAGGTACCCCTCGGCAGGGCGCTCTGGAAACACCATATATTTT.

The sample holds many counts of this clonotype. The chain joins TRBV7-3 to TRBJ1-1, with D perhaps matching TRBD1 (5 bases). CDR3 size: 14 residues. Germline V lookup: CDR1 SGHTA, CDR2 FQGTGA. V shed 2 bases and J shed 4 bases, with 11 bases lying between them. The CDR3 nucleotides read TGTGCCAGCAGCTTACGGGACGGGCTCACTGAAGCTTTCTTT. It specifies CASSLRDGLTEAFF.

This clonotype was seen many times. The genes are TRBV7-3 and TRBJ2-2, with 11 bases identical to TRBD1. The trim removed 5 bases at V and 8 bases at J, leaving 7 bases unmatched. Germline assignment: CDR1 SGHTA and CDR2 FQGTGA. This CDR3 spans 15 amino acids. The CDR3 DNA sequence: TGTGCCAGCAGCCCGGGGACAGGGGGATCAGGGGAGCTGTTTTTT. Translating gives CASSPGTGGSGELFF.

This clonotype appeared many times. CDR3 DNA sequence: TGTGCCAGCAGTACTGAGGGACGAGGTCAGCCCCAGCATTTT. Translated: CASSTEGRGQPQHF. This chain uses TRBV6-5 with TRBJ1-5; D is perhaps TRBD1 (5 bases). V was cut by 5 bases and J by 6 bases, with 14 bases left in between. This CDR3 comprises 14 residues. The germline V gene encodes CDR1 MNHEY and CDR2 SVGAGI.